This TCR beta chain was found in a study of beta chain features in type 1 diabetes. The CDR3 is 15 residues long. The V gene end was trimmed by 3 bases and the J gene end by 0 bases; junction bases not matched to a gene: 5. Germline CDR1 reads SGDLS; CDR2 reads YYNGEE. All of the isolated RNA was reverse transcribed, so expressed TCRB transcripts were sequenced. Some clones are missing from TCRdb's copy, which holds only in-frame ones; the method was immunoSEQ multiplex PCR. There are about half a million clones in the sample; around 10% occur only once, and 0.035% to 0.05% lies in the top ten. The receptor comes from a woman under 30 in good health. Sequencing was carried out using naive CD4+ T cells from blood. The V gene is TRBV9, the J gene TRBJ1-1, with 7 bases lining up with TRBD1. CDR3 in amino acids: CASSGYRGLNTEAFF. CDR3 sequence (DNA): TGTGCCAGCAGCGGATACAGGGGCCTGAACACTGAAGCTTTCTTT.